Shown below are 31 T cell receptor beta chains from a single sample sequenced in a study of T cell repertoires in cytomegalovirus infection. TCRdb passed the reads through MiXCR, listing each CDR3 protein once. The table includes hundreds of thousands of distinct CDR3 sequences, more than 25% detected once. These TCRs are of unknown antigen specificity. Material: cultured CD8+ T cells from PBMCs, obtained from culture after CMV antigen stimulation. These TCRs come from a human donor in good health (CMV status not recorded). Some clones in this sample may be carry-over from other donors' samples.

Many counts were recorded for this clonotype. The chain carries TRBV7-6 and TRBJ1-4; D not resolved. Trimming took off 2 bases at V and 8 bases at J, with 9 bases between the two ends. CDR1 and CDR2 from the germline V gene are SGHVS and FNYEAQ. The CDR3 sequence is 13 residues long. The CDR3 sequence: CASSLWGEEKLFF. CDR3 bases: TGTGCCAGCAGCTTATGGGGAGAGGAAAAACTGTTTTTT.

A few counts support this clonotype. The CDR3: CASSPLTGGTEAFF. The CDR3 nucleotides are TGTGCCAGCAGCCCCCTGACAGGGGGCACTGAAGCTTTCTTT. V usage is TRBV7-9 and J usage is TRBJ1-1, with 9 bases aligning to TRBD1. Germline V lookup: CDR1 SEHNR, CDR2 FQNEAQ (reference sequence). Trimming took 5 bases from V and 4 from J; bases not matched to a gene: 5. The CDR3 loop spans 14 amino acids. The full variable domain, in which reference TRBV7-9 and TRBJ1-1 provide the parts outside the CDR3, is DTGVSQNPRHKITKRGQNVTFRCDPISEHNRLYWYRQTLGQGPEFLTYFQNEAQLEKSRLLSDRFSAERPKGSFSTLEIQRTEQGDSAMYLCASSPLTGGTEAFFGQGTRLTVV.

As regards this clonotype: A much bigger clone sits one base away, suggesting this may be a read error. This chain joins TRBV7-6 and TRBJ2-7; 10 positions agree with TRBD2. The CDR3 is made up of 15 amino acids. Germline loops: CDR1 SGHVS, CDR2 FNYEAQ. The DNA for the CDR3 is TGTGCCAGCAGCCCCTCTAGCGGGGGCGTCTACAAGCAGCACTTC. It codes for CASSPSSGGVYKQHF.

The rearrangement uses TRBV19 and TRBJ2-3; D may be TRBD1 or TRBD2 (5 bases each). Germline loops: CDR1 LNHDA, CDR2 SQIVND (reference sequence). The CDR3 has 16 residues. V lost 5 bases and J lost 2, with 17 bases in between. The CDR3 DNA sequence: TGTGCCAGTAGTTCAATGGGACGGATGCTCACAGATACGCAGTATTTT. Amino acids: CASSSMGRMLTDTQYF.

The chain couples TRBV28 to TRBJ2-5, with D possibly being TRBD1 or TRBD2 (5 bases each). Trimming shortened V by 6 bases and J by 2 bases, and 22 bases separated the two germline ends. The CDR3 length is 17 residues. The germline CDR1 and CDR2 sequences are MDHEN and SYDVKM. CDR3 DNA sequence: TGTGCCAGCAGATTTCGGGACGGAGTACTCCCACAAGAGACCCAGTACTTC. Its translation is CASRFRDGVLPQETQYF.

This clonotype was recorded many times. V is TRBV4-1 and J is TRBJ2-2; D gene ambiguous. Germline assignment: CDR1 MGHRA and CDR2 YSYEKL. The V end was cut by 4 bases, the J end by 6 bases, with 6 bases between. The CDR3 contains 12 residues. The CDR3 DNA reads TGCGCCAGCAGCCCCAGCTCCGGGGAGCTGTTTTTT. Encoded protein: CASSPSSGELFF.

This clonotype was observed a handful of times. V gene TRBV6-5 combines with J gene TRBJ2-5; a possible D gene is TRBD2 (7 bases). V was clipped by 2 bases and J by 1 base, with 11 bases between them. From germline, CDR1 is MNHEY and CDR2 SVGAGI. CDR3 length: 15 amino acids. CDR3 in DNA: TGTGCCAGCAGTTACGGTCGGGGGGCCCAAGAGACCCAGTACTTC. Translating gives CASSYGRGAQETQYF.

The table lists this clonotype with a few counts. The chain uses TRBV7-9 and TRBJ1-2; 7 positions match TRBD1. The J segment lost 5 bases and the V segment lost 5 bases, leaving 17 bases of the junction unmatched. Germline lookup yields CDR1 SEHNR and CDR2 FQNEAQ (reference sequence). This CDR3 contains 17 residues. This chain's CDR3 is CASSRWTGHNALYGYTF. CDR3 nucleotides: TGTGCCAGCAGCCGCTGGACAGGTCACAACGCCCTTTATGGCTACACCTTC.

This clonotype was recorded many times. The chain links TRBV12-3 or TRBV12-4 to TRBJ1-4; no firm D call. Trimming stripped 5 bases from V and 8 bases from J, with 12 bases between. The CDR3 consists of 13 residues. The CDR3 DNA reads as TGTGCCAGCAGTCCTCAGAATGAAGAAAAACTGTTTTTT. Translation: CASSPQNEEKLFF.

This clonotype was seen at least ten times. The chain carries TRBV4-1 and TRBJ2-3; TRBD1 might be the D (5 bases). The V end was cut by 3 bases, the J end by 6 bases, with 10 bases between. Germline lookup yields CDR1 MGHRA and CDR2 YSYEKL. This CDR3 region has 13 residues. The CDR3 bases are TGCGCCAGCAGCCATAAGGGGTCGGATACGCAGTATTTT. Amino acids: CASSHKGSDTQYF.

This clonotype was seen repeatedly, ten times or more. The chain uses TRBV27 and TRBJ2-1, with a weak D call TRBD1 (6 bases). Trimming removed 6 bases from V and 5 bases from J, with 11 bases in between. The germline CDR1 and CDR2 sequences are MNHEY and SMNVEV (reference sequence). CDR3 length equals 13 residues. CDR3 region: CASSLDRNNEQFF. Here the CDR3 DNA reads TGTGCCAGCAGCTTAGACAGGAACAATGAGCAGTTCTTC.

This sequence joins TRBV27 and TRBJ2-1; 7 bases map to TRBD2. Unmatched junction bases numbered 13, after V lost 7 bases and J lost 4 bases. Germline CDR1 and CDR2: MNHEY and SMNVEV (reference sequence). This CDR3 spans 16 amino acids. The CDR3: CASIPPPRGIYNEQFF. The CDR3 bases are TGTGCCAGCATCCCCCCCCCGCGGGGGATATACAATGAGCAGTTCTTC.

The J gene is TRBJ2-4, the V gene TRBV6-2 or TRBV6-3, with D perhaps being TRBD1 or TRBD2 (5 bases each). The CDR3 contains 12 residues. V dropped 8 bases and J dropped 9 bases, with 14 bases sitting between them. CDR1 is MNHEY, CDR2 SVGEGT, per germline. The CDR3 here is CASETGDGIQYF. CDR3 coding DNA: TGTGCCAGCGAAACCGGGGACGGCATTCAGTACTTC.

J is TRBJ2-1 and V is TRBV7-9; possible D gene TRBD2, 5 bases. With 4 bases removed from V and 6 bases from J, the gap between germline ends came to 7 bases. Germline V gene sequence: CDR1 SEHNR, CDR2 FQNEAQ (reference sequence). This CDR3 contains 12 residues. The CDR3 bases are TGTGCCAGCAGCTCGACTATCAATGAGCAGTTCTTC. Protein sequence: CASSSTINEQFF.

This rearrangement joins TRBV7-6 to TRBJ2-1; 8 bases are a match to TRBD2. The CDR3 covers 17 residues. Germline lookup yields CDR1 SGHVS and CDR2 FNYEAQ. V shed 5 bases, J shed 1 base, and the junction held 10 bases outside the gene matches. This CDR3 is CASSLLGAGVSYNEQFF. DNA of the CDR3: TGTGCCAGCAGCCTACTGGGAGCGGGGGTGTCCTACAATGAGCAGTTCTTC. The whole variable domain, filled in from reference TRBV7-6 and TRBJ2-1, reads GAGVSQSPRYKVTKRGQDVALRCDPISGHVSLYWYRQALGQGPEFLTYFNYEAQQDKSGLPNDRFSAERPEGSISTLTIQRTEQRDSAMYRCASSLLGAGVSYNEQFFGPGTRLTVL.

This clonotype has just a few counts. The chain recombines TRBV7-8 with TRBJ1-1; D remains unclear. V gave up 4 bases and J gave up 6 bases, with 6 bases separating them. The V gene's germline CDR1 is SGHVS and CDR2 FQNEAQ. The CDR3 has 11 amino acids. In DNA, the CDR3 is TGTGCCAGCAGCTCCCAGGCTGAAGCTTTCTTT. This sequence encodes CASSSQAEAFF.

Regarding this clonotype: The CDR3 does not end in the conserved phenylalanine or tryptophan, so this is likely a read error. The genes are TRBV6-5 and TRBJ1-5; no clear D gene. This CDR3 contains 14 residues. Trimming removed 10 bases from V and 5 bases from J, with 18 bases in between. Germline loops: CDR1 MNHEY, CDR2 SVGAGI. The CDR3 coding sequence is TGTGCCACCAGCCCCGAGTCGTCGGATCAGCCCCAGCATTCT. Its translation: CATSPESSDQPQHS.

This clonotype turned up a few times. This rearrangement joins TRBV6-5 to TRBJ2-7; D is unresolved. CDR3 length: 17 residues. Trimming cost V 4 bases and J 2 bases, with 21 bases left between them. Germline assignment: CDR1 MNHEY and CDR2 SVGAGI. The chain's CDR3 is CASSSQAALPTAYEQYV. The CDR3 DNA reads TGTGCCAGCAGTTCCCAGGCGGCCCTACCCACAGCCTACGAGCAGTACGTC.

This clonotype has only a few counts. The chain carries TRBV19 and TRBJ1-1; TRBD1 aligns across 9 bases. Trimming removed 5 bases from V and 7 bases from J; junction bases left unmatched: 11. Germline CDR1 and CDR2: LNHDA and SQIVND (reference sequence). The CDR3 has 15 amino acids. CDR3 nucleotides: TGTGCCAGTAGTCCCGGACAGGGGCTGGGAGATGAAGCTTTCTTT. This sequence encodes CASSPGQGLGDEAFF.

The J gene is TRBJ2-7, the V gene TRBV7-6; tentatively, D is TRBD2 (6 bases). Germline lookup yields CDR1 SGHVS and CDR2 FNYEAQ. The CDR3 has 14 amino acids. V dropped 5 bases and J dropped 5 bases, with 16 bases sitting between them. DNA for the CDR3: TGTGCCAGCAGCGCGGGGCCCTCCGGGCACGAGCAGTACTTC. Protein sequence: CASSAGPSGHEQYF.

This rearrangement joins TRBV20-1 to TRBJ2-7; 11 bases fit TRBD2. Germline CDR1 and CDR2: DFQATT and SNEGSKA (reference sequence). The CDR3 covers 15 residues. Trimming removed 5 bases from V and 2 bases from J; junction bases left unmatched: 8. The CDR3 DNA sequence: TGCAGTGCTGTTCTAGCGGGGGGTACTCCCTACGAGCAGTACTTC. Translating gives CSAVLAGGTPYEQYF.

CDR3 nucleotides: TGCGCCAGCAGCCAGGGCGTGGGCTTCCAAGAGACCCAGTACTTC. It yields the protein CASSQGVGFQETQYF. V and J are TRBV4-1 and TRBJ2-5; no definite D call. This CDR3 has 15 residues. V gave up 3 bases and J gave up 1 base, with 12 bases separating them. Germline V lookup: CDR1 MGHRA, CDR2 YSYEKL.

There are a few counts of this clonotype. The chain has TRBV29-1 and TRBJ1-1, with D hard to call. Germline V gives CDR1 SQVTM, CDR2 ANQGSEA. V dropped 5 bases and J dropped 3 bases, with 7 bases sitting between them. The CDR3 has 11 amino acids. Here the CDR3 reads CSVRDYTEAFF. DNA for the CDR3: TGCAGCGTTAGAGATTACACTGAAGCTTTCTTT.

This clonotype was recorded a few times. The chain links TRBV2 to TRBJ1-6; 7 bases map to TRBD1. Per the germline V gene, CDR1 is SNHLY and CDR2 is FYNNEI. The CDR3 runs 18 residues. The V gene end was trimmed by 4 bases and the J gene end by 1 base; junction bases not matched to a gene: 10. In DNA, the CDR3 is TGTGCCAGCAGTGCTGAGACAGGGTTTATTTCCTATAATTCACCCCTCCACTTT. Residues: CASSAETGFISYNSPLHF.

The CDR3 loop is CASSEAWASAGETQYF. In nucleotides, the CDR3 is TGTGCCAGCAGTGAAGCATGGGCCTCCGCGGGAGAGACCCAGTACTTC. The rearrangement links TRBV6-1 to TRBJ2-5, with D perhaps matching TRBD2 (5 bases). Trimming took off 0 bases at V and 4 bases at J, with 15 bases between the two ends. This CDR3 contains 16 residues. CDR1 and CDR2 from the germline V gene are MNHNS and SASEGT.

The gene calls are TRBV7-6 and TRBJ1-1; D unclear. The CDR3 covers 12 residues. With 3 bases removed from V and 6 bases from J, the gap between germline ends came to 8 bases. Germline lookup yields CDR1 SGHVS and CDR2 FNYEAQ. CDR3 residues: CASSFKVPEAFF. The CDR3 nucleotides read TGTGCCAGCAGCTTTAAGGTCCCTGAAGCTTTCTTT.

The chain carries TRBV7-2 and TRBJ2-3; TRBD2 matches 7 bases. Losses at the gene ends were 1 base for V and 2 bases for J; bases not matched to a gene: 6. The V gene's germline CDR1 is SGHTA and CDR2 FQGNSA. The CDR3 totals 16 residues. The CDR3 is CASSLGVWDYTDTQYF. For the CDR3, the DNA is TGTGCCAGCAGCTTAGGGGTTTGGGACTACACAGATACGCAGTATTTT.

This clonotype has ten or more counts. This sequence joins TRBV6-1 and TRBJ2-2, with D unresolved. Germline CDR1 and CDR2: MNHNS and SASEGT. This CDR3 is 14 amino acids long. V was clipped by 3 bases and J by 2 bases, with 7 bases between them. CDR3 nucleotides: TGTGCCAGCAGTGATCTATCAAACACCGGGGAGCTGTTTTTT. Translation: CASSDLSNTGELFF.

The sample holds a few counts of this clonotype. This chain connects TRBV7-6 to TRBJ1-4; D may be TRBD1 (5 bases). This CDR3 is 18 amino acids long. Germline V gene sequence: CDR1 SGHVS, CDR2 FNYEAQ. With 1 base removed from V and 0 bases from J, the gap between germline ends came to 15 bases. Here the CDR3 reads CASSLVGRESATNEKLFF. The CDR3 DNA sequence: TGTGCCAGCAGCTTAGTGGGCAGGGAGTCTGCAACTAATGAAAAACTGTTTTTT.

This clonotype was seen more than once but under ten times. The chain has TRBV6-5 and TRBJ1-2; tentatively, D is TRBD1 (6 bases). Trimming stripped 2 bases from V and 4 bases from J, with 20 bases between. The CDR3 extends over 17 amino acids. The V gene's germline CDR1 is MNHEY and CDR2 SVGAGI. The CDR3: CASSYDGGGDFSYGYTF. CDR3 DNA sequence: TGTGCCAGCAGTTACGATGGGGGCGGCGATTTTAGCTATGGCTACACCTTC.

Only one count was recorded for this clonotype. The rearrangement links TRBV5-4 to TRBJ1-2; D is ambiguous. This CDR3 is 16 amino acids long. Trimming removed 0 bases at V and 4 bases at J, with 16 bases between. Germline-derived CDR1 and CDR2 are SGHNT and YYREEE (reference sequence). The DNA of the CDR3 is TGTGCCAGCAGCTTGGAGGGAGGAGGAGGCTCCTATGGCTACACCTTC. Translating it yields CASSLEGGGGSYGYTF.